These 28 T cell receptor beta chains came from one sample sequenced in a study of CD8 T cells in ankylosing spondylitis. MiXCR was run by TCRdb on the 5' RACE reads, yielding one entry per CDR3 protein. Of hundreds of thousands of distinct CDR3 sequences detected, roughly 13% appear once; the ten largest clones hold almost 7%. Their target antigens are unknown. Findings and limits, study-wide: What seemed typical of ankylosing spondylitis blood was a TCR beta motif built from eight highly homologous variants.

Sequenced: blood, either unsorted or a sorted T cell fraction (not recorded which). The origin of the receptors is a male donor with ankylosing spondylitis.

The rearrangement joins TRBV5-1 to TRBJ2-5; tentative D call: TRBD1 (6 bases). The V gene's germline CDR1 is SGHRS and CDR2 YFSETQ. This CDR3 region has 13 residues. The V end was cut by 4 bases, the J end by 7 bases, with 14 bases between. CDR3 residues: CASSLEQQGTQYF. CDR3 coding DNA: TGCGCCAGCAGCCTGGAACAACAGGGGACCCAGTACTTC.

This clonotype has just a few counts. The chain employs TRBV12-3 or TRBV12-4 and TRBJ2-3, with 8 bases identical to TRBD1. The CDR3 has 16 residues. V was clipped by 7 bases and J by 0 bases; unmatched bases: 9. CDR3: CASNPIWTGSTDTQYF. CDR3 coding DNA: TGTGCCAGCAACCCTATCTGGACAGGGAGCACAGATACGCAGTATTTT.

The sample holds many counts of this clonotype. The V and J genes are TRBV10-1 and TRBJ2-3; the match to TRBD2 covers 10 bases. Germline V CDR1 and CDR2: WNHNN, SYGVQD (reference sequence). The CDR3 runs 14 residues. The trim removed 4 bases at V and 4 bases at J, leaving 2 bases unmatched. This chain's CDR3 is CASSGSGRADTQYF. For the CDR3, the DNA is TGCGCCAGCAGTGGGAGCGGGAGGGCAGATACGCAGTATTTT.

This chain connects TRBV5-1 to TRBJ2-7; 10 nucleotides line up with TRBD1. Trimming took 4 bases from V and 6 from J; bases not matched to a gene: 7. Germline assignment: CDR1 SGHRS and CDR2 YFSETQ. The CDR3 runs to 14 residues. CDR3 sequence reads: CASSRKTGGGEQYV. In DNA, the CDR3 is TGCGCCAGCAGCCGAAAGACAGGGGGCGGCGAGCAGTACGTC.

The chain has TRBV20-1 and TRBJ2-1; TRBD1 matches 8 bases. The V gene's germline CDR1 is DFQATT and CDR2 SNEGSKA (reference sequence). J lost 4 bases, V lost 6 bases, and 17 bases had no gene match. CDR3 length equals 17 residues. The CDR3 here is CSARIEIGDRNYNEQFF. The CDR3 DNA reads TGCAGTGCCAGGATTGAGATAGGGGACAGGAATTACAATGAGCAGTTCTTC.

The chain carries TRBV3-1 and TRBJ2-1; unclear D gene. There are 14 residues in the CDR3. Germline V gives CDR1 LGHDT, CDR2 YNNKEL (reference sequence). Trimming removed 0 bases from V and 3 bases from J, with 6 bases in between. CDR3 in amino acids: CASSQERGYNEQFF. The CDR3 nucleotides are TGTGCCAGCAGCCAAGAGCGAGGCTACAATGAGCAGTTCTTC.

The sample holds many counts of this clonotype. The V and J genes are TRBV7-2 and TRBJ2-3; 14 bases are shared with TRBD2. Germline V gives CDR1 SGHTA, CDR2 FQGNSA. V shed 5 bases, J shed 5 bases, and the junction held 3 bases outside the gene matches. The CDR3 loop spans 15 amino acids. The CDR3 sequence: CASSRGLAGGDTQYF. The DNA for the CDR3 is TGTGCCAGCAGCCGCGGACTAGCGGGAGGAGATACGCAGTATTTT.

The sample holds many counts of this clonotype. The rearrangement uses TRBV12-3 or TRBV12-4 and TRBJ2-1; TRBD2 aligns across 7 bases. The CDR3 contains 16 residues. V gave up 6 bases and J gave up 6 bases; unmatched junction bases: 14. The CDR3 DNA follows: TGTGCCAGCAGCCCCGGGACTACCAGAGTCGGCAATGAGCAGTTCTTC. Translated, it gives CASSPGTTRVGNEQFF.

The chain carries TRBV9 and TRBJ2-3, with TRBD2 identical over 11 bases. CDR1 and CDR2 (germline): SGDLS, YYNGEE. The CDR3 runs 15 residues. J gave up 3 bases and V 3 bases, and 3 bases lay outside the gene matches. As DNA, the CDR3 is TGTGCCAGCAGCGCCCGGACTAGCGGGACAGATACGCAGTATTTT. Translating gives CASSARTSGTDTQYF. Full variable domain (rest looked up from reference TRBV9 and TRBJ2-3): DSGVTQTPKHLITATGQRVTLRCSPRSGDLSVYWYQQSLDQGLQFLIQYYNGEERAKGNILERFSAQQFPDLHSELNLSSLELGDSALYFCASSARTSGTDTQYFGPGTRLTVL.

This clonotype was counted many times. The gene calls are TRBV11-2 and TRBJ1-4; D is perhaps TRBD1 (5 bases). The CDR3 spans 14 residues. Looked up from germline, CDR1 is SGHAT and CDR2 is FQNNGV. V lost 5 bases to trimming and J lost 0 bases, with 7 bases between them. The CDR3 protein is CASSLRATNEKLFF. The CDR3 DNA reads as TGTGCCAGCAGCCTCAGGGCAACTAATGAAAAACTGTTTTTT.

The CDR3 reads CATSEGRGRQETQYF. CDR3 in DNA: TGTGCCACCAGTGAAGGGAGGGGGCGCCAAGAGACCCAGTACTTC. This chain connects TRBV24-1 to TRBJ2-5; D is possibly TRBD1 or TRBD2 (7 bases each). Germline V gives CDR1 KGHDR, CDR2 SFDVKD. This CDR3 has 15 amino acids. Trimming took off 4 bases at V and 1 base at J, with 12 bases between the two ends.

The sample holds a few counts of this clonotype. V and J are TRBV12-3 or TRBV12-4 and TRBJ1-5; tentatively, D is TRBD1 (5 bases). Trimming shortened V by 6 bases and J by 3 bases, and 15 bases separated the two germline ends. This CDR3 comprises 15 residues. The CDR3 region has the DNA TGTGCCAGCAGCTCAGGGAACAGGCCCAATCAGCCCCAGCATTTT. Translated: CASSSGNRPNQPQHF.

This clonotype came up many times. The V gene is TRBV10-2, the J gene TRBJ2-7; TRBD2 matches at 8 bases. The V segment lost 3 bases and the J segment 7 bases; nucleotides outside the gene matches: 11. The CDR3 is made up of 15 amino acids. Germline CDR1 is WSHSY and CDR2 is SAAADI. Here the CDR3 reads CASSESGGPSREQYV. Written as DNA, the CDR3 is TGCGCCAGCAGTGAATCGGGAGGGCCCTCGCGGGAGCAGTACGTC.

This sequence joins TRBV3-1 and TRBJ2-3, with 9 positions matching TRBD1. Germline trimming cut 4 bases from V and 3 bases from J; bases unmatched to any gene: 5. The CDR3 contains 15 residues. The germline V gene has CDR1 LGHDT and CDR2 YNNKEL (reference sequence). The CDR3 DNA follows: TGTGCCAGCAGCCGAGGGGACAGGGAGACAGATACGCAGTATTTT. Its translation: CASSRGDRETDTQYF.

This clonotype occurred a few times. The rearrangement links TRBV20-1 to TRBJ1-1, with no clear D. CDR1 is DFQATT, CDR2 SNEGSKA, per germline (reference sequence). The CDR3 extends over 14 amino acids. Trimming took off 5 bases at V and 1 base at J, with 14 bases between the two ends. The CDR3 is CSASRPLANTEAFF. The CDR3 DNA sequence: TGCAGTGCTTCACGCCCTCTAGCGAACACTGAAGCTTTCTTT.

The sample holds a few counts of this clonotype. The rearrangement joins TRBV7-9 to TRBJ2-3, with TRBD1 matching 7 bases. The V and J ends lost 2 bases and 3 bases, in that order; junction bases with no gene match: 5. CDR3 length: 15 amino acids. Germline assignment: CDR1 SEHNR and CDR2 FQNEAQ (reference sequence). In nucleotides, the CDR3 is TGTGCCAGCAGCTTAAGGGGGACAGTTACAGATACGCAGTATTTT. It specifies CASSLRGTVTDTQYF.

This sequence joins TRBV7-9 and TRBJ1-5; the D is unclear. CDR1 and CDR2 (germline): SEHNR, FQNEAQ (reference sequence). Trimming took 6 bases from V and 4 from J, leaving 13 bases between them. There are 14 residues in the CDR3. The CDR3 sequence: CASRWMGGNQPQHF. The CDR3 nucleotides read TGTGCCAGCAGGTGGATGGGAGGGAATCAGCCCCAGCATTTT.

J is TRBJ2-1 and V is TRBV15, with unresolved D. Germline values: CDR1 LNHNV, CDR2 YYDKDF (reference sequence). This CDR3 is 17 amino acids long. The germline V and J ends were trimmed by 3 bases and 4 bases, with 19 bases remaining between them. CDR3 loop: CATSRERLGLEYNEQFF. CDR3 bases: TGTGCCACCAGCAGGGAACGACTCGGCCTAGAGTACAATGAGCAGTTCTTC.

This clonotype was picked up a small number of times. The rearrangement links TRBV5-1 to TRBJ2-3; 7 bases map to TRBD2. V gave up 2 bases and J gave up 0 bases; unmatched junction bases: 6. Germline V gene lookup returns CDR1 SGHRS and CDR2 YFSETQ. The CDR3 length is 16 residues. The CDR3 region has the DNA TGCGCCAGCAGCTTAGGACTAGTCTATAGCACAGATACGCAGTATTTT. Translating gives CASSLGLVYSTDTQYF.

This clonotype appeared a few times. V usage is TRBV27 and J usage is TRBJ2-2; the D is unclear. Trimming shortened V by 8 bases and J by 6 bases, and 10 bases separated the two germline ends. The CDR3 runs 12 residues. Germline CDR1 and CDR2: MNHEY and SMNVEV (reference sequence). CDR3: CASPEVAGELFF. The CDR3 coding sequence is TGTGCCAGCCCAGAGGTAGCCGGGGAGCTGTTTTTT.

This clonotype was recorded many times. The CDR3 DNA is TGTGCCAGCAGTCCCCGCGGTAGCGGGGACAGCACAGATACGCAGTATTTT. Translation: CASSPRGSGDSTDTQYF. The chain links TRBV28 to TRBJ2-3; 8 positions agree with TRBD2. Trimming at V came to 5 bases and at J to 0 bases, leaving 10 bases not matched to a gene. Germline values: CDR1 MDHEN, CDR2 SYDVKM. The CDR3 sequence is 17 residues long. Full variable domain (outside the CDR3, taken from reference TRBV28 and TRBJ2-3): DVKVTQSSRYLVKRTGEKVFLECVQDMDHENMFWYRQDPGLGLRLIYFSYDVKMKEKGDIPEGYSVSREKKERFSLILESASTNQTSMYLCASSPRGSGDSTDTQYFGPGTRLTVL.

This clonotype was found a few times. The CDR3 loop is CASSPPSGTIYNEQFF. The CDR3 DNA reads as TGCGCCAGCAGCCCACCCTCCGGGACGATCTACAATGAGCAGTTCTTC. This rearrangement joins TRBV5-1 to TRBJ2-1; the D call may be TRBD1 or TRBD2 (5 bases each). Trimming stripped 4 bases from V and 3 bases from J, with 17 bases between. Looked up from germline, CDR1 is SGHRS and CDR2 is YFSETQ. The CDR3 consists of 16 residues.

As for this clonotype: A much larger clone sits a single nucleotide away, making a read error possible. The V and J genes are TRBV6-1 and TRBJ2-1, with D perhaps matching TRBD1 (5 bases). CDR3 size: 15 residues. Trimming shortened V by 5 bases and J by 2 bases, and 13 bases separated the two germline ends. CDR1 is MNHNS, CDR2 SASEGT, per germline. CDR3 sequence: CASSQWGGTYNEQFF. CDR3 in DNA: TGTGCCAGCAGTCAGTGGGGCGGAACCTACAATGAGCAGTTCTTC.

The chain couples TRBV10-3 to TRBJ1-2; unclear D gene. V lost 2 bases and J 8 bases, leaving 12 bases between the germline ends. The germline gives CDR1 ENHRY, CDR2 SYGVKD. The CDR3 is made up of 13 amino acids. The CDR3 reads CAISEDAVQGYTF. CDR3 coding DNA: TGTGCCATCAGTGAGGACGCGGTTCAGGGCTACACCTTC.

The genes are TRBV10-2 and TRBJ2-3; 12 positions agree with TRBD2. J lost 2 bases, V lost 7 bases, and 4 bases had no gene match. This CDR3 has 15 residues. Germline V gene data show CDR1 as WSHSY and CDR2 as SAAADI. DNA of the CDR3: TGCGCCAGCATTACTAGCGGGAGGTCCACAGATACGCAGTATTTT. It encodes CASITSGRSTDTQYF.

J is TRBJ2-1 and V is TRBV5-1, with D perhaps given as TRBD1 or TRBD2 (5 bases each). V lost 2 bases and J 5 bases, leaving 17 bases between the germline ends. The V gene's germline CDR1 is SGHRS and CDR2 YFSETQ. The CDR3 consists of 16 residues. In nucleotides, the CDR3 is TGCGCCAGCAGCTTCAGCGTCGGGACCCAGAACAATGAGCAGTTCTTC. Amino acids: CASSFSVGTQNNEQFF. The full variable domain, in which reference TRBV5-1 and TRBJ2-1 provide the parts outside the CDR3, is KAGVTQTPRYLIKTRGQQVTLSCSPISGHRSVSWYQQTPGQGLQFLFEYFSETQRNKGNFPGRFSGRQFSNSRSEMNVSTLELGDSALYLCASSFSVGTQNNEQFFGPGTRLTVL.

V gene TRBV9 combines with J gene TRBJ1-1, with a weak D call TRBD1 (6 bases). CDR1 SGDLS and CDR2 YYNGEE come from the germline V gene. V was trimmed by 5 bases and J by 2 bases, leaving 10 bases between them. This CDR3 is built from 13 residues. CDR3 nucleotides: TGTGCCAGCAGGGACAGAATTAACACTGAAGCTTTCTTT. It yields the protein CASRDRINTEAFF.

This clonotype occurred a few times. This rearrangement joins TRBV20-1 to TRBJ1-1, with 8 bases lining up with TRBD1. The junction had 4 bases not matched to a gene; V was cut back by 6 bases and J by 4 bases. Germline-derived CDR1 and CDR2 are DFQATT and SNEGSKA (reference sequence). This CDR3 comprises 12 residues. The CDR3 nucleotides are TGCAGTGCGGTCGGACAGGGCACTGAAGCTTTCTTT. This encodes CSAVGQGTEAFF.